The clone carrying this TCR beta chain was observed at least ten times. Its specificity is not known. From the 5' RACE reads, TCRdb called clonotypes with MiXCR, one entry per CDR3 protein. Here the sample spans around 53,000 distinct CDR3 sequences, around 10% being singletons. Trimming left V 0 bases short and J 4 bases short, with 6 bases between. This CDR3 region has 13 residues. CDR1 is SGHNT, CDR2 YENEEA, per germline. These data belong to a study of early T cells in non-severe SARS-CoV-2 infection. Study-wide findings and caveats: Anti-spike CD8 responses were favored by VDJdb matching, which missed private and CD4 specificities.

The rearrangement links TRBV11-3 to TRBJ1-1; D is unresolved. The receptor comes from an adult who was a healthcare worker with PCR-confirmed SARS-CoV-2 infection or an uninfected control (not recorded which). Source material: whole blood. CDR3 sequence: CASSLDRSTEAFF. DNA for the CDR3: TGTGCCAGCAGCTTAGATCGAAGCACTGAAGCTTTCTTT. Together with reference TRBV11-3 and TRBJ1-1, the CDR3 gives the full variable domain: EAGVVQSPRYKIIEKKQPVAFWCNPISGHNTLYWYLQNLGQGPELLIRYENEEAVDDSQLPKDRFSAERLKGVDSTLKIQPAELGDSAVYLCASSLDRSTEAFFGQGTRLTVV.